The entry below gives a single TCR beta chain sequence along with its context. Its specificity is not known. The data were produced by immunoSEQ multiplex PCR, yet TCRdb's version contains in-frame clones alone and is incomplete. The data hold approximately 30,000 clones, with roughly 93% observed a single time. J was trimmed by 0 bases and V by 0 bases; bases with no gene match: 3. In germline, CDR1 is SGHTS, CDR2 YDEGEE. The CDR3 length is 17 residues. This record belongs to a study of chemoradiotherapy in HPV16-positive cancers. Broader study findings: HPV-responsive T-cell expansion during chemoradiotherapy was linked to improved recurrence-free survival in HPV16-positive patients.

The source material was blood, sampled from a patient who underwent chemoradiotherapy. The receptor was derived from a human donor with HPV-associated anogenital cancer. This chain links TRBV5-8 with TRBJ2-2; 9 bases are a match to TRBD2. The CDR3 DNA sequence: TGTGCCAGCAGCTTGGCAGTAGCGGGAGCGAACACCGGGGAGCTGTTTTTT. Encoded protein: CASSLAVAGANTGELFF. The whole variable domain, filled in from reference TRBV5-8 and TRBJ2-2, reads EAGVTQSPTHLIKTRGQQATLRCSPISGHTSVYWYQQALGLGLQFLLWYDEGEERNRGNFPPRFSGRQFPNYSSELNVNALELEDSALYLCASSLAVAGANTGELFFGEGSRLTVL.